The clone carrying this TCR beta chain was picked up a small number of times. This CDR3 is built from 13 residues. Between the trimmed V and J ends, which lost 3 bases and 6 bases, there was a span of 11 bases. From germline, CDR1 is LNHDA and CDR2 SQIVND (reference sequence). Original handling: Amplification of reference gene primers was used by the study to estimate nucleated cell counts. Sequencing was performed with immunoSEQ multiplex PCR; in TCRdb, only in-frame clones are kept and a portion is missing. That table furnishes V, J and clone size, whereas the DNA furnished D and trimming. The sample has approximately 330,000 clones; approximately 88% are singletons. The data belong to a study of blood T cell repertoires in COVID-19. Study-level information: Some COVID-19 samples were acute and others convalescent; all came from the United States, Italy and Spain.

Seattle patient enrollment occurred during active infection, with longitudinal follow-up thereafter. The sample comprised peripheral blood. This chain connects TRBV19 to TRBJ1-2, with a possible D match to TRBD1 (6 bases). This receptor was taken from a young man with COVID-19, enrolled during active disease. CDR3 in DNA: TGTGCCAGTAGTATCACCCCAGGGGATGGCTACACCTTC. Residues: CASSITPGDGYTF.